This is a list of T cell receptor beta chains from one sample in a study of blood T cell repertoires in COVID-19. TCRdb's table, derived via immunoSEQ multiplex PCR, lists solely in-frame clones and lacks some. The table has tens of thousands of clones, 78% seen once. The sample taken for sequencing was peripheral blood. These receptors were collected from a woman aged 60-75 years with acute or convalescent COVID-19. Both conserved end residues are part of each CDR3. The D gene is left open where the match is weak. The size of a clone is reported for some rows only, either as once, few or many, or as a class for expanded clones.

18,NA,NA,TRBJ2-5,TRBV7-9,CASSLAVLAADSQETQYF,TGTGCCAGCAGCTTAGCGGTTTTGGCGGCCGATTCACAAGAGACCCAGTACTTC
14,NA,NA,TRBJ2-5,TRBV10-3,CAIKRSQGQETQYF,TGTGCCATCAAAAGGTCTCAGGGTCAGGAGACCCAGTACTTC
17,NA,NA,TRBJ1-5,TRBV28,CASRAPPEGRGNQPQHF,TGTGCCAGCAGAGCCCCTCCCGAGGGGAGGGGCAATCAGCCCCAGCATTTT
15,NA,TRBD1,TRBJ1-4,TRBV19,CASSATGGASEKLFF,TGTGCCAGTAGCGCAACAGGGGGCGCATCTGAAAAACTGTTTTTT
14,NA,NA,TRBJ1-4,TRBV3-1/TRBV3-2,CASTLKGGGEKLFF,TGTGCCAGCACCCTGAAAGGGGGTGGCGAAAAACTGTTTTTT
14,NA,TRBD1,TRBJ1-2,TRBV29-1,CSVEGTGESYGYTF,TGCAGCGTTGAAGGGACAGGGGAAAGCTATGGCTACACCTTC
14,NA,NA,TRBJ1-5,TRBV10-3,CAISESRAWQPQHF,TGTGCCATCAGTGAGTCGAGGGCTTGGCAGCCCCAGCATTTT
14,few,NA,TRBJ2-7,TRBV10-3,CAISDSPSGYEQYF,TGTGCCATCAGCGACAGCCCTTCGGGCTACGAGCAGTACTTC
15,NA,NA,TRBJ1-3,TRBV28,CASSLNTASGNTIYF,TGTGCCAGCAGTTTAAACACAGCCTCTGGAAACACCATATATTTT
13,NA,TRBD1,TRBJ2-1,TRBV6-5,CASGTGNYNEQFF,TGTGCCAGCGGGACAGGGAATTACAATGAGCAGTTCTTC
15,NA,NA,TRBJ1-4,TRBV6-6,CASSPGQSYNEKLFF,TGTGCCAGCAGTCCCGGACAGTCCTATAATGAAAAACTGTTTTTT
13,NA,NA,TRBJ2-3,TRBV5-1,CASSPGSTDTQYF,TGCGCCAGCAGCCCCGGGAGCACAGATACGCAGTATTTT
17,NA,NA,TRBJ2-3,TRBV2,CASSDFRGSGSTDTQYF,TGTGCCAGCAGTGATTTCCGGGGTAGCGGCAGCACAGATACGCAGTATTTT
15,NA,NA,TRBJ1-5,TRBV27,CASRIRGDSNQPQHF,TGTGCCAGCAGGATCAGGGGTGACAGCAATCAGCCCCAGCATTTT
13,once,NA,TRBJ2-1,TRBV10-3,CAISDSSYNEQFF,TGTGCCATCAGTGACTCCTCTTACAATGAGCAGTTCTTC
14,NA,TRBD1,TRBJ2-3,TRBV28,CASSSGQGTDTQYF,TGTGCCAGCAGTTCCGGACAGGGGACAGATACGCAGTATTTT
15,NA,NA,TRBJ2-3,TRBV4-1,CASSRQGLSTDTQYF,TGCGCCAGCAGCCGCCAGGGCCTTAGCACAGATACGCAGTATTTT
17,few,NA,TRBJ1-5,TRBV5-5,CASSFYFGGSSNQPQHF,TGTGCCAGCAGCTTCTATTTTGGGGGCTCAAGCAATCAGCCCCAGCATTTT
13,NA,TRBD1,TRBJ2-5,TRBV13,CASSPGTVETQYF,TGTGCCAGCAGCCCCGGGACAGTAGAGACCCAGTACTTC
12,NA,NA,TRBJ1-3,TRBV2,CASGGRGNTIYF,TGTGCCAGCGGAGGACGGGGAAACACCATATATTTT
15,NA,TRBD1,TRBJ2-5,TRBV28,CASSLQGQGWETQYF,TGTGCCAGCAGTTTGCAAGGACAGGGATGGGAGACCCAGTACTTC
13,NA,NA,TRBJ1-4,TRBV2,CASSARSNEKLFF,TGTGCCAGCAGTGCTAGGTCTAATGAAAAACTGTTTTTT
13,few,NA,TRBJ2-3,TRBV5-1,CASSTSPGQTQYF,TGCGCCAGCAGCACCTCCCCCGGACAGACGCAGTATTTT
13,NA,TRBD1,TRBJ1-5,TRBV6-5,CASSTGGSQPQHF,TGTGCCAGCAGTACAGGGGGATCTCAGCCCCAGCATTTT
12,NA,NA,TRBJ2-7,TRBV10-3,CAISDQRYEQYF,TGTGCCATCAGTGACCAACGGTACGAGCAGTACTTC
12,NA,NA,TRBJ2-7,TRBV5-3,CARPTDSYEQYF,TGTGCCAGACCGACAGACTCCTACGAGCAGTACTTC
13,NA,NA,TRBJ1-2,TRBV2,CASHGGLALGYTF,TGTGCCAGCCATGGGGGCCTCGCGTTGGGCTACACCTTC
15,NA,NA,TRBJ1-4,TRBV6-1,CASSEIRTGNEKLFF,TGTGCCAGCAGTGAAATTAGGACGGGAAATGAAAAACTGTTTTTT
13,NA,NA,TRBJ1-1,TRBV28,CASSLSSQGEAFF,TGTGCCAGCAGTTTATCAAGCCAGGGAGAAGCTTTCTTT
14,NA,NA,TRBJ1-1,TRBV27,CASSSRVSNTEAFF,TGTGCCAGCAGTTCCCGGGTCTCAAATACTGAAGCTTTCTTT
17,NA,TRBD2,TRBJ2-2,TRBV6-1,CASSESGAGVDTGELFF,TGTGCCAGCAGTGAATCCGGAGCGGGGGTCGACACCGGGGAGCTGTTTTTT
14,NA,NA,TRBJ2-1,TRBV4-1,CASRGGRGINEQFF,TGCGCCAGCAGGGGGGGGCGCGGGATCAATGAGCAGTTCTTC
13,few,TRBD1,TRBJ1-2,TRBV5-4,CASSAGQDYGYTF,TGTGCCAGCAGCGCGGGACAGGACTATGGCTACACCTTC
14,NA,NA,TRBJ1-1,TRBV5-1,CASTLTGSITEAFF,TGCGCCAGCACCCTGACAGGTTCCATCACTGAAGCTTTCTTT
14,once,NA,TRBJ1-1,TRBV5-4,CASSSQQARAEAFF,TGTGCCAGCAGCTCGCAACAGGCTAGGGCTGAAGCTTTCTTT
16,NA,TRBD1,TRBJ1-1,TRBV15,CATSRDTGGWNTEAFF,TGTGCCACCAGCAGAGATACAGGGGGCTGGAACACTGAAGCTTTCTTT
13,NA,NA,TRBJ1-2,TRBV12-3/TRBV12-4,CASSGGGEGGYTF,TGTGCCAGCAGTGGGGGGGGCGAGGGTGGCTACACCTTC
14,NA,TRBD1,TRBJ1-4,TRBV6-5,CASSDMTGYEKLFF,TGTGCCAGCAGCGATATGACAGGGTATGAAAAACTGTTTTTT
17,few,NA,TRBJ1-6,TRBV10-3,CAISESSDSSYNSPLHF,TGTGCCATCAGTGAATCCAGCGATAGCTCCTATAATTCACCCCTCCACTTT
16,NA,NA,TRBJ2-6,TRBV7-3,CASSLFIGSGANVLTF,TGTGCCAGCAGCTTATTTATCGGCTCTGGGGCCAACGTCCTGACTTTC
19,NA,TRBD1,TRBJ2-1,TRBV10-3,CAISGQTGSERPYYNEQFF,TGTGCCATCAGTGGACAGACAGGGTCGGAGCGACCCTACTACAATGAGCAGTTCTTC